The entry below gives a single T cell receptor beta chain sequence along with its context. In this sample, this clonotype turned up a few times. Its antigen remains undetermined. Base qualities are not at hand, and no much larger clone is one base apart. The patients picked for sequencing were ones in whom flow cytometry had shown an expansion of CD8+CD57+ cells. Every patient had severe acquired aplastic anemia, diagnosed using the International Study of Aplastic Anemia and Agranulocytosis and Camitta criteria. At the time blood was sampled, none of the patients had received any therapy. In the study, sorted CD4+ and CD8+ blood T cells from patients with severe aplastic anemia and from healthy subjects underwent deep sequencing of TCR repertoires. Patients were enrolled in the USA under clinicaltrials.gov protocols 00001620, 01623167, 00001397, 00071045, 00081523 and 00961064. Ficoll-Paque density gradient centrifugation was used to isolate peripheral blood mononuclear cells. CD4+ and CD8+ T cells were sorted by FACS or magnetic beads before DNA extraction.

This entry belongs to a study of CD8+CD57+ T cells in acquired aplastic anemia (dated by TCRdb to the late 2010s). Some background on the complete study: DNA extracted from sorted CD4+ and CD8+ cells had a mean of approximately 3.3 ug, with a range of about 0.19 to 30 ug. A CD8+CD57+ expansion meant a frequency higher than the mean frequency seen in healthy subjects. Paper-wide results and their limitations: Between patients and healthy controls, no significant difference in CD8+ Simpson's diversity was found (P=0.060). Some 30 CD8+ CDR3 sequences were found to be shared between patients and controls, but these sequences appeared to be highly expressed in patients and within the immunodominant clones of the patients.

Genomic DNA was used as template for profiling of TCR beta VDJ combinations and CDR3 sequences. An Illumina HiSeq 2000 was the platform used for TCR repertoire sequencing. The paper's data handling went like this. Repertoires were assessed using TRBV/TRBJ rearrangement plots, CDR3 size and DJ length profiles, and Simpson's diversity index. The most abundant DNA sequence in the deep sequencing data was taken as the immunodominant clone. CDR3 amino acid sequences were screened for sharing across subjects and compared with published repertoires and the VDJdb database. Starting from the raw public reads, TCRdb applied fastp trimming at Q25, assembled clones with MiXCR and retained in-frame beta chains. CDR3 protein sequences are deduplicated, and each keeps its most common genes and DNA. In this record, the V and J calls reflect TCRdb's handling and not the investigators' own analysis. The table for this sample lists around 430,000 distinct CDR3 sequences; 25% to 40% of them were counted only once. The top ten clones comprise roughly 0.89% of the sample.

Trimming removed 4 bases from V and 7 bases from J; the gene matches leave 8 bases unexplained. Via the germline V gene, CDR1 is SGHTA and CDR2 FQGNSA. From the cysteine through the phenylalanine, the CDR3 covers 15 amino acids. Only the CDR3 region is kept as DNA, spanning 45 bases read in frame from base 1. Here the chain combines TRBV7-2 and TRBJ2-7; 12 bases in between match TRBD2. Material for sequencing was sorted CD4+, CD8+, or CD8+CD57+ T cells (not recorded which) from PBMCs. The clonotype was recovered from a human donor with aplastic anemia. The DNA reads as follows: TGTGCCAGCAGCTCCCCTAGCGGGGGGGTAAATGAGCAGTACTTC. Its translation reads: CASSSPSGGVNEQYF.